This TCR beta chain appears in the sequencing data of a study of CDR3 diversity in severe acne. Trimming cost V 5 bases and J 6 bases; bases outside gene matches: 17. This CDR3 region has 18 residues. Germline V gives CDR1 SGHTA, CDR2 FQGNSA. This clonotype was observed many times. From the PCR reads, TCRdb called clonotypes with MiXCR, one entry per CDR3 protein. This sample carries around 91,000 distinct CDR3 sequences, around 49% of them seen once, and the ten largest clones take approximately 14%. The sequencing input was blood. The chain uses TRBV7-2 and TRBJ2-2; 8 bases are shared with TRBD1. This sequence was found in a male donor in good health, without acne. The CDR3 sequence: CASSQKPWDRTLPGELFF. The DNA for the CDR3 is TGTGCCAGCAGCCAGAAGCCATGGGACAGGACCCTCCCCGGGGAGCTGTTTTTT.